This is a list of T cell receptor beta chains from one sample in a study of identical twins. TCRdb reprocessed the 5' RACE reads with MiXCR, giving one entry per CDR3 protein. Seen here are some 240,000 distinct CDR3 sequences, roughly 8.7% observed once, and the top ten hold less than 4%. In addition, the sample was reused for a study of yellow fever vaccine responses in identical twins.

The source material was CD8+ T cells sorted from blood. These receptors came from a woman in her late teens or twenties in good health. The CDR3 runs from the conserved cysteine through the conserved F or W.

cdr3_length v_call cdr3_aa
12 TRBV12-3/TRBV12-4 CASSLVVGEQFF
14 TRBV4-1 CASSQEAVFHGYTF
16 TRBV15 CATSSRWEMNTGELFF
13 TRBV12-3/TRBV12-4 CASGQGEDEKLFF
15 TRBV27 CASSLVDSGANVLTF
15 TRBV7-2 CASSSPNQYLYEQYF
16 TRBV12-3/TRBV12-4 CASSLGSLGESGELFF
16 TRBV6-5 CASSYSPGASTDTQYF
14 TRBV12-3/TRBV12-4 CASSVTGVNTEAFF
15 TRBV12-3/TRBV12-4 CASSLRGDSGEAQYF
17 TRBV10-1 CASRDGPGMSSYNEQFF
15 TRBV29-1 CSVPPGQGTYNEQFF
12 TRBV9 CASGPDTGELFF
14 TRBV4-3 CASSQDRTSYEQYF
15 TRBV28 CASSSPRDRVWELFF
15 TRBV6-5 CASSTLAGGSYEQYF
15 TRBV7-7 CASSLTQGAGETQYF
16 TRBV4-2 CASSQGAGGYNSPLHF
16 TRBV7-9 CASSSTPGPGGETQYF
16 TRBV5-6 CASSHKSSGIGEKLFF
13 TRBV24-1 CATRPSGNNEQFF
13 TRBV6-4 CASSDNRVDEQFF
14 TRBV5-1 CASSLGQRTDTQYF
14 TRBV6-2/TRBV6-3 CASKSGSGKYEQFF
14 TRBV9 CASSPYPTRDEQFF
16 TRBV24-1 CATSGAEGPSTDTQYF
15 TRBV4-3 CASSQDWREDNEQYF
13 TRBV5-5 CASSFGGLDIQYF
18 TRBV6-5 CASSYAGTGQLSTDTQYF
17 TRBV7-3 CASSSDSKESSYNEQFF
13 TRBV6-1 CASGTGTLYEQYF
17 TRBV7-9 CASSLASLVTSTDTQYF
15 TRBV6-1 CASSEARDRINEQFF
15 TRBV12-3/TRBV12-4 CASSSRTANPYEQYF
14 TRBV29-1 CSVATSGRDYEQYF
12 TRBV19 CASSMARRELFF
15 TRBV7-2 CASSIIEGGGSEQYF
13 TRBV11-2 CAAPAGRTGELFF
15 TRBV9 CASSVWLADTYEQYF
15 TRBV20-1 CSASSGRASYNEQFF
14 TRBV27 CASSRPGNTGELFF
16 TRBV5-6 CASSLGVFGQYNEQFF
14 TRBV6-2/TRBV6-3 CASSYVDGPYEQYF
14 TRBV11-2 CASSHWTDQETQYF
14 TRBV29-1 CSVYGTIRPREQYF
14 TRBV3-1 CASSHRGQVYEQYF
15 TRBV4-3 CASSQGGSYTDTQYF
14 TRBV11-1 CASSLGPNRAPLHF